This TCR beta chain was identified in a study of T cells after yellow fever vaccination. Study findings and constraints: Researchers report a weaker secondary response that nonetheless peaked faster, day 5 versus 15.

Germline V CDR1 and CDR2: KGHSH, LQKENI. V was trimmed by 0 bases and J by 4 bases, leaving 9 bases between them. The length of the CDR3 is 14 residues. Turning to this clonotype: Its target is not known.

MiXCR, run by TCRdb on the 5' RACE reads, gives a single entry per CDR3 protein. Among approximately 300,000 distinct CDR3 sequences, around 10% were seen once, and the ten largest hold 3% to 3.5%. The chain joins TRBV18 to TRBJ1-2; D might be TRBD1 (5 bases). Source: CD4+ T cells sorted from PBMCs, taken 45 days after the yellow fever booster vaccination. The sequence was collected from a man aged 18 to 29 who received the YFV17D yellow fever vaccine. Here the CDR3 reads CASSPPEGAYGYTF. The DNA for the CDR3 is TGTGCCAGCTCACCACCGGAAGGGGCCTATGGCTACACCTTC.